This TCR beta chain was recovered during a study of beta chain features in type 1 diabetes. Findings and limits, study-wide: Any PCR bias toward short templates would affect both groups alike. Among all four CD4+ subsets, Type 1 diabetes patients had TCRB CDR3s that were moderately but significantly shorter. The study found fewer insertions and more deletions at VDJ junctions in type 1 diabetes patients.

Expressed TCRB transcripts were sequenced because the isolated RNA had all been reverse transcribed beforehand. The repertoire was sequenced with immunoSEQ multiplex PCR; TCRdb's copy has only in-frame clones and lacks some. The sample includes roughly 150,000 clones, over 8.5% of them seen just once. Central memory, naive, regulatory and stem cell-like memory CD4+ cells were sorted by CD45RO/CCR7/CD25/CD127/CD95/CD27. Deletions cut 3 bases from V and 2 bases from J, with 10 bases between. CDR1 and CDR2 (germline): GTSNPN, SVGIG (reference sequence). The CDR3 has 13 amino acids. With regard to this clone: Its antigen is unknown.

Sequencing input: central memory CD4+ T cells from blood. V is TRBV30 and J is TRBJ2-5; D is possibly TRBD2 (6 bases). The sequence came from a man younger than 35 in good health. CDR3 bases: TGTGCCTGGAGGTTTAGCGGACAAGAGACCCAGTACTTC. It codes for CAWRFSGQETQYF. Together with reference TRBV30 and TRBJ2-5, the CDR3 gives the full variable domain: SQTIHQWPATLVQPVGSPLSLECTVEGTSNPNLYWYRQAAGRGLQLLFYSVGIGQISSEVPQNLSASRPQDRQFILSSKKLLLSDSGFYLCAWRFSGQETQYFGPGTRLLVL.